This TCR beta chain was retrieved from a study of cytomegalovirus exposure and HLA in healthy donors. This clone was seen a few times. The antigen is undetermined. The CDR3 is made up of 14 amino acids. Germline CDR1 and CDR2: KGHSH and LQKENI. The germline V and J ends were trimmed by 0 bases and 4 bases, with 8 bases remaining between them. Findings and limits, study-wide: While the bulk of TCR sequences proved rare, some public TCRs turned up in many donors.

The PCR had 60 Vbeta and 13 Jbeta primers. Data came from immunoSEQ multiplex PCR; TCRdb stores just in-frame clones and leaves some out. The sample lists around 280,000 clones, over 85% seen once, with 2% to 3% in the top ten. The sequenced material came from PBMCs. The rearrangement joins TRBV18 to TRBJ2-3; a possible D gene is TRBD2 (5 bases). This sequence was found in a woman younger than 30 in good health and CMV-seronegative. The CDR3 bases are TGTGCCAGCTCACCACCGGAGGTGGCAGATACGCAGTATTTT. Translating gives CASSPPEVADTQYF.